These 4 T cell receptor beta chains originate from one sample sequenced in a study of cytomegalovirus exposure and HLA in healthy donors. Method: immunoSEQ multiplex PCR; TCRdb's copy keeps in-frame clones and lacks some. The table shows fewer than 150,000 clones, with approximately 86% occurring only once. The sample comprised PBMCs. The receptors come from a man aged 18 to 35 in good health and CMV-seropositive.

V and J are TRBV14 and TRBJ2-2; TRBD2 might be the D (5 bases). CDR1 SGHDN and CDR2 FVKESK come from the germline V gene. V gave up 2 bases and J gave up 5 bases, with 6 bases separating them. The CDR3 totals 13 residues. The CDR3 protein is CASSQRDTGELFF. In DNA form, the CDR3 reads TGTGCCAGCAGCCAACGGGATACCGGGGAGCTGTTTTTT.

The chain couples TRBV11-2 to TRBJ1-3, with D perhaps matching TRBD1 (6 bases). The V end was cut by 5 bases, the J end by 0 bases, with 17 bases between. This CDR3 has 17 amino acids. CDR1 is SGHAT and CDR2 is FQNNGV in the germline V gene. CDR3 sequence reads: CASSLIPGQTSGNTIYF. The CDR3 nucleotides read TGTGCCAGCAGCCTAATCCCCGGACAGACCTCTGGAAACACCATATATTTT.

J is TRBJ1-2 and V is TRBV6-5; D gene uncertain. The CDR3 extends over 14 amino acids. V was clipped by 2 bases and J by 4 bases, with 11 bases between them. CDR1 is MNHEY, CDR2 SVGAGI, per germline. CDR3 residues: CASSYIPQVYGYTF. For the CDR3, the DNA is TGTGCCAGCAGTTACATCCCCCAGGTCTATGGCTACACCTTC.

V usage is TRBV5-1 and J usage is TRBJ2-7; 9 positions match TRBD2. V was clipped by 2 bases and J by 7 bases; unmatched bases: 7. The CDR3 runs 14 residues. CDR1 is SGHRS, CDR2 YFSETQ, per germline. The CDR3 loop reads CASSLGAGGREQYF. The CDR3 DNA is TGCGCCAGCAGCTTAGGAGCGGGAGGACGAGAGCAGTACTTC.